One sample yielded the 16 T cell receptor beta chains listed below, sequenced in a study of post-analysis software for immune sequencing data. The study, taken as a whole, reports: Patients showed TRBV5-6, TRBV5-1 and TRBV20-1 among a few TRBV segments more frequent than in controls.

No antigens are known for them. Carried by the TCR beta cDNA libraries were unique molecular identifiers. TCRdb ran MiXCR on the PCR reads and lists one entry per CDR3 protein. In the table there are 350,000 to 450,000 distinct CDR3 sequences, approximately 38% of which are singletons. Sample: blood. These receptors were collected from a girl aged 10 to 17 with multiple sclerosis.

This sequence joins TRBV7-2 and TRBJ1-6; TRBD1 matches 8 bases. CDR1 and CDR2 from the germline V gene are SGHTA and FQGNSA. The J segment lost 5 bases and the V segment lost 2 bases, leaving 11 bases of the junction unmatched. This CDR3 has 18 amino acids. The CDR3 here is CASSLRPGGTPNNSPLHF. The CDR3 bases are TGTGCCAGCAGCTTAAGACCAGGGGGCACCCCTAATAATTCACCCCTCCACTTT.

The chain combines TRBV5-1 with TRBJ2-4; 7 positions agree with TRBD1. The CDR3 covers 14 residues. Germline V gives CDR1 SGHRS, CDR2 YFSETQ. V trimming: 4 bases; J trimming: 8 bases; junction bases outside the gene matches: 9. CDR3 residues: CASSLGQHTDIQYF. The CDR3 DNA reads as TGCGCCAGCAGCCTGGGACAGCACACGGACATTCAGTACTTC.

This rearrangement joins TRBV6-2 or TRBV6-3 to TRBJ2-5; TRBD1 might be the D (6 bases). The germline CDR1 and CDR2 sequences are MNHEY and SVGEGT. Trimming stripped 7 bases from V and 5 bases from J, with 17 bases between. This CDR3 spans 14 amino acids. In nucleotides, the CDR3 is TGTGCCAGCACAGTTAGGGACATTTCGGAGACCCAGTACTTC. Translating it yields CASTVRDISETQYF.

This clonotype was picked up many times. V and J are TRBV20-1 and TRBJ1-5; D is ambiguous. Germline CDR1 and CDR2: DFQATT and SNEGSKA (reference sequence). The CDR3 consists of 14 residues. Trimming removed 1 base at V and 3 bases at J, with 10 bases between. Written as DNA, the CDR3 is TGCAGTGCTAGAGGTGGACCGTCCAATCAGCCCCAGCATTTT. It yields the protein CSARGGPSNQPQHF.

This clonotype was detected a few times. The chain recombines TRBV30 with TRBJ1-2; D unresolved. Germline CDR1 reads GTSNPN; CDR2 reads SVGIG (reference sequence). The CDR3 totals 15 residues. The V end was cut by 1 base, the J end by 3 bases, with 15 bases between. The CDR3 DNA sequence: TGTGCCTGGAGTGAGTGGCCAGCTGGGGACTATGGCTACACCTTC. It specifies CAWSEWPAGDYGYTF.

The chain is built from TRBV6-2 or TRBV6-3 and TRBJ2-7; D gene unclear. The germline V and J ends were trimmed by 5 bases and 4 bases, with 9 bases remaining between them. The CDR3 has 12 amino acids. Per the germline V gene, CDR1 is MNHEY and CDR2 is SVGEGT. This chain's CDR3 is CASSPHPYEQYF. The CDR3 region has the DNA TGTGCCAGCAGTCCACACCCATACGAGCAGTACTTC.

This clonotype occurred a few times. The chain combines TRBV6-2 or TRBV6-3 with TRBJ1-2; D call uncertain. Between the trimmed V and J ends, which lost 0 bases and 8 bases, there was a span of 10 bases. The CDR3 has 13 amino acids. Per germline, CDR1 MNHEY and CDR2 SVGEGT. CDR3 coding DNA: TGTGCCAGCAGTTACTCGACCTCGGAAGGCTACACCTTC. Its protein product is CASSYSTSEGYTF.

The genes are TRBV5-1 and TRBJ2-5; 13 nucleotides match TRBD2. The CDR3 is 16 residues long. Germline values: CDR1 SGHRS, CDR2 YFSETQ. The J segment lost 4 bases and the V segment lost 4 bases, leaving 7 bases of the junction unmatched. Written as DNA, the CDR3 is TGCGCCAGCAGCCTGACTAGCGGGGGGACCGGAGAGACCCAGTACTTC. This encodes CASSLTSGGTGETQYF.

The chain uses TRBV5-4 and TRBJ2-1; D is undetermined. The CDR3 contains 14 residues. V lost 2 bases and J lost 8, with 14 bases in between. Germline loops: CDR1 SGHNT, CDR2 YYREEE (reference sequence). This chain's CDR3 is CASSLFNVKDEQFF. CDR3 in DNA: TGTGCCAGCAGCTTATTTAATGTGAAAGATGAGCAGTTCTTC.

This clonotype occurred a few times. The chain joins TRBV20-1 to TRBJ1-4; D ambiguous. Germline V gene data show CDR1 as DFQATT and CDR2 as SNEGSKA (reference sequence). V shed 6 bases and J shed 2 bases, with 10 bases lying between them. There are 13 residues in the CDR3. The CDR3 sequence is CSARFPTNEKLFF. The CDR3 DNA follows: TGCAGTGCGCGCTTCCCGACTAATGAAAAACTGTTTTTT.

The chain links TRBV4-3 to TRBJ1-2; no clear D gene. The CDR3 covers 14 residues. Trimming took 3 bases from V and 4 from J, leaving 12 bases between them. Germline V gives CDR1 LGHNA, CDR2 YSLEER. The CDR3 bases are TGCGCCAGCAGCCAGAAAGAGCGCAGCTATGGCTACACCTTC. Translated, it gives CASSQKERSYGYTF.

The chain carries TRBV25-1 and TRBJ1-1, with 9 bases fitting TRBD1. Germline V gene data show CDR1 as MGHDK and CDR2 as SYGVNS. The CDR3 runs 13 residues. V shed 6 bases and J 5 bases; nucleotides not matched to a gene: 4. The CDR3 DNA follows: TGTGCCAGCAGGAGACAGGGGGGAACTGAAGCTTTCTTT. Translating it yields CASRRQGGTEAFF.

V is TRBV5-1 and J is TRBJ1-2; 8 bases are shared with TRBD1. The CDR3 runs 14 residues. With 2 bases clipped from V and 3 bases from J, the junction kept 3 bases outside the gene matches. The germline V gene has CDR1 SGHRS and CDR2 YFSETQ. This CDR3 reads CASSFRQGHYGYTF. For the CDR3, the DNA is TGCGCCAGCAGCTTCCGACAGGGGCACTATGGCTACACCTTC.

The V call is TRBV11-2, the J call TRBJ2-5; possibly TRBD1 for D (5 bases). V was pared by 1 base and J by 4 bases, with 16 bases between. The germline gives CDR1 SGHAT, CDR2 FQNNGV. The CDR3 runs to 16 residues. The CDR3 DNA is TGTGCCAGCAGCTTAGCCTCGGGCAGGGCGCGAGAGACCCAGTACTTC. Amino acid sequence: CASSLASGRARETQYF.

The rearrangement joins TRBV20-1 to TRBJ2-1, with D possibly matching TRBD2 (6 bases). V was clipped by 6 bases and J by 9 bases, with 21 bases between them. The CDR3 is 14 residues long. Germline lookup yields CDR1 DFQATT and CDR2 SNEGSKA (reference sequence). CDR3 in amino acids: CSAKMQGGLGEQFF. CDR3 coding DNA: TGCAGTGCAAAGATGCAGGGAGGCTTAGGTGAGCAGTTCTTC.

CDR3 DNA sequence: TGCAGTGCCCCGGAGTTCTGGGGCTACACCTTC. The encoded protein is CSAPEFWGYTF. J is TRBJ1-2 and V is TRBV20-1; D is undetermined. CDR3 length: 11 amino acids. V gave up 6 bases and J gave up 8 bases, with 13 bases separating them. Germline V gene data show CDR1 as DFQATT and CDR2 as SNEGSKA (reference sequence).